This T cell receptor (beta chain) was sequenced in a study of blood T cell repertoires in COVID-19. Study summary: The United States, Italy and Spain supplied acute and convalescent COVID-19 samples. The cDNA or gDNA used as material had been derived from T cells, B-cell-depleted T cells, or PBMCs.

The ends were cut back, 3 bases at V and 5 bases at J, with 8 bases in the middle. The CDR3 covers 14 residues. The germline gives CDR1 KGHSH, CDR2 LQKENI. Profiling relied on immunoSEQ multiplex PCR, and the TCRdb table lists in-frame clones only, not all of them. The sample lists approximately 99,000 clones; about 91% were seen once. The sequenced sample was peripheral blood. The clonotype originates from a man aged 50-59 years with COVID-19, enrolled during active disease. This rearrangement joins TRBV18 to TRBJ1-6; D is unresolved. This chain's CDR3 is CASSPTRDNSPLHF. The CDR3 DNA reads TGTGCCAGCTCACCGACACGTGATAATTCACCCCTCCACTTT.